A selection of T cell receptor beta chains follows, all from one sample in a study of beta chain features in type 1 diabetes. The protocol was immunoSEQ multiplex PCR, while the TCRdb copy is restricted to in-frame clones and leaves out a portion. Here the sample spans around 400,000 clones, about 12% being singletons. The sequenced sample was naive CD4+ T cells from blood. The receptors derive from a man between 18 and 29 years old in good health. CDR3s include the opening cysteine and the closing phenylalanine or tryptophan. D genes are given only for firm matches. A row's size may be missing; if present it is once, few, many or a size class.

cdr3_length	v_call	j_call	clone_size	d_call	cdr3_aa	cdr3_nt
11	TRBV5-4	TRBJ2-7	few	.	CASSSQYEQYF	TGTGCCAGCAGCTCCCAGTACGAGCAGTACTTC
15	TRBV6-1	TRBJ2-7	.	.	CASSEAPLQGYEQYF	TGTGCCAGCAGTGAAGCTCCCCTCCAGGGCTACGAGCAGTACTTC
15	TRBV19	TRBJ2-1	.	.	CASRDPSVYYNEQFF	TGTGCCAGTAGGGACCCTAGCGTCTACTACAATGAGCAGTTCTTC
13	TRBV6-6	TRBJ2-7	.	.	CASSYNRVSEQYF	TGTGCCAGCAGTTATAACAGGGTGAGCGAGCAGTACTTC
15	TRBV7-9	TRBJ2-3	.	TRBD2	CASSWTSGTADTQYF	TGTGCCAGCTCCTGGACTAGCGGGACGGCAGATACGCAGTATTTT
14	TRBV29-1	TRBJ2-7	few	TRBD1	CSASRQGGPYEQYF	TGCAGCGCTAGCCGACAGGGGGGTCCGTACGAGCAGTACTTC
19	TRBV5-1	TRBJ2-3	.	TRBD1	CASSFVGAGQGLGTDTQYF	TGCGCCAGCAGCTTTGTCGGCGCGGGACAGGGGTTAGGCACAGATACGCAGTATTTT
15	TRBV9	TRBJ1-2	few	.	CASSVVPGFDYGYTF	TGTGCCAGCAGCGTAGTCCCAGGGTTTGACTATGGCTACACCTTC
14	TRBV27	TRBJ1-2	.	.	CASSPRQSPYGYTF	TGTGCCAGCAGTCCCCGACAGTCGCCCTATGGCTACACCTTC
15	TRBV6-6	TRBJ1-2	few	.	CASRRTGRLNYGYTF	TGTGCCAGCAGGAGGACTGGACGGCTTAACTATGGCTACACCTTC
14	TRBV15	TRBJ1-4	few	TRBD1	CATRRDRAREKLFF	TGTGCCACCAGGAGAGACAGGGCAAGAGAAAAACTGTTTTTT
14	TRBV7-2	TRBJ1-2	.	.	CASSWRTVGYGYTF	TGTGCCAGCAGCTGGAGGACAGTCGGGTATGGCTACACCTTC
11	TRBV29-1	TRBJ2-7	.	.	CSVGVSYEQYF	TGCAGCGTGGGAGTCTCCTACGAGCAGTACTTC
15	TRBV25-1	TRBJ2-7	.	.	CASSESVAGGRTQYF	TGTGCCAGCAGTGAAAGTGTGGCCGGGGGACGAACGCAGTACTTC
13	TRBV29-1	TRBJ2-5	few	TRBD1	CSPQGARRETQYF	TGCAGCCCCCAGGGGGCGCGGAGGGAGACCCAGTACTTC
13	TRBV7-2	TRBJ1-2	.	.	CASSPRGRVGYTF	TGTGCCAGCAGCCCGAGAGGCCGGGTCGGCTACACCTTC
13	TRBV7-3	TRBJ2-5	few	.	CASSLIQQETQYF	TGTGCCAGCAGCTTAATTCAGCAAGAGACCCAGTACTTC
16	TRBV9	TRBJ2-7	few	TRBD2	CASSVGPSGNSYEQYF	TGTGCCAGCAGCGTAGGCCCTAGCGGGAACTCCTACGAGCAGTACTTC
17	TRBV11-2	TRBJ2-3	few	TRBD2	CASRVGLAGRNTDTQYF	TGTGCCAGCCGCGTCGGACTAGCAGGGAGAAATACAGATACGCAGTATTTT
14	TRBV7-2	TRBJ1-5	.	TRBD1	CASTPGQSNQPQHF	TGTGCCAGCACCCCGGGACAGAGCAATCAGCCCCAGCATTTT